This T cell receptor (beta chain) was documented in a study of T cells in localized non-small cell lung cancer (TCRdb year 2020). For the study in its entirety: The study examined T cell repertoires in roughly 240 patients with early-stage NSCLC and compared tumors with uninvolved tumor-adjacent lungs. The cohort consisted of around 250 treatment-naive NSCLC patients whose localized lung tumors had been resected. A mean age of around 66 years was recorded for the NSCLC patients, of whom 120 to 150 were male and 95 to 110 were female. The investigation overall reported the following: Of the top 100 tumor clones, a median of roughly 56 were detected in paired uninvolved adjacent lung; under 35 were also among that lung's top 100. Because of the exploratory design, TCR variables were selected using unadjusted p-values without false-discovery rate correction. Longer overall survival was associated with higher blood T cell density, whereas shorter survival was associated with higher adjacent-lung clonality. Uninvolved tumor-adjacent lung showed the highest T cell clonality, higher than tumor, which suggests more focused antigenic responses in the adjacent lung. Because multi-region tumor sequencing was not done, intratumor heterogeneity could not be ruled out.

With regard to this clone: The target of this receptor is not known. No much larger clonotype is one base removed from it; base qualities were not supplied.

At diagnosis, tumor, uninvolved tumor-adjacent lung and peripheral blood were collected and then preserved as a mix of FFPE and fresh-frozen material. For TCR repertoire profiling, blood samples were analyzed as peripheral blood mononuclear cells. The immunoSEQ Assay was used to sequence TCR beta CDR3 regions from DNA. The paper's data handling went like this. To compute T cell density, TCR beta template counts were normalized to usable DNA, which was estimated by amplifying housekeeping genes. The preseqR package was used to estimate richness by extrapolating to 400,000 templates for PBMC samples and to 120,000 templates for tissue samples. Clonality was taken to be one minus Pielou's evenness. Tissue-enriched TCRs were identified through differential abundance testing performed on productive amino-acid clonotypes, with a minimum total count of 5 and an alpha of 0.1. The Jaccard Index and the Morisita Overlap Index were used to measure repertoire overlap between compartments. GLIPH grouped TCR beta CDR3s together with public tetramer-defined viral CDR3s, and a viral motif had to include at least three viral sequences and also show V-gene enrichment. Held by TCRdb, this immuneACCESS table contains in-frame sequences only and omits some clones. Under half of the omission traces to an unresolved V gene where checked; the cause of the rest is unknown. V and J calls and clone size are copied from that table; D and trimming were computed from the DNA. Present in this sample are tens of thousands of clones, roughly 91% of which were seen just once. 20% to 25% of the sample rests with the top ten.

Between the V and J ends, shortened by 0 bases and 2 bases respectively, the junction contains 5 bases. The germline V gene specifies SGDLS as CDR1 and YYNGEE as CDR2. From its cysteine to its phenylalanine, the CDR3 spans 13 amino acids. Only the CDR3 region is kept as DNA, spanning 39 bases read in frame from base 1. The specimen comprised peripheral blood, sampled before any cancer treatment. The sequence is built from TRBV9 and TRBJ2-5; the D gene is unclear. This clonotype was obtained from a woman between 35 and 70 years old with stage I squamous cell lung carcinoma. The CDR3 sequence is CASSVGGQETQYF. At the DNA level, the sequence is TGTGCCAGCAGCGTAGGGGGTCAAGAGACCCAGTACTTC.